This TCR beta chain emerged from a study of OX40 agonist ivuxolimab in advanced cancers. As for the study in general: Each dose-escalation patient presented with hepatocellular carcinoma, melanoma, renal cell or head and neck cancer. Study-level points and caveats: CD4+ and CD8+ blood T cells expanded clonally by week 6 at 0.1 to 3.0 mg/kg.

About this clone itself: The antigen is undetermined.

The CDR3 has 13 residues. The germline V gene has CDR1 LNHNV and CDR2 YYDKDF (reference sequence). V lost 8 bases to trimming and J lost 2 bases; unmatched junction nucleotides: 5. The assay was immunoSEQ multiplex PCR, and TCRdb's table has in-frame clones only and misses some. The table has 42,000 or so clones, about four fifths seen once; the top ten hold about 15%. The rearrangement links TRBV15 to TRBJ1-1; TRBD1 agrees at 7 bases. This receptor was taken from an adult with an advanced solid tumor such as melanoma, head and neck, liver or kidney cancer. Sample: CD4+ or CD8+ T cells sorted from blood, taken in a trial of the OX40 agonist ivuxolimab. The CDR3 region is CATRTGLNTEAFF. The CDR3, as DNA: TGTGCCACCCGGACAGGCTTAAACACTGAAGCTTTCTTT.